Presented here are 2 T cell receptor beta chains from one specimen sequenced in a study of CD4 T cells in relation to SARS-CoV-2 and coronaviruses. Using immunoSEQ multiplex PCR, the repertoire was profiled, and TCRdb retains in-frame clones only, with some absent. The sample shows 38,000 or so clones, more than 60% of them seen only once. Their cognate antigens are unknown. The sample consisted of memory CD4+ T cells from PBMCs, cultured in vitro. The receptors stem from an adult with COVID-19.

The V call is TRBV27, the J call TRBJ2-7; 7 nucleotides line up with TRBD2. The CDR3 consists of 14 residues. Germline CDR1 and CDR2: MNHEY and SMNVEV (reference sequence). J was trimmed by 3 bases and V by 5 bases; bases with no gene match: 7. CDR3 nucleotide sequence: TGTGCCAGCAGTCGAGGACTAGATTTCTACGAGCAGTACTTC. Translation gives CASSRGLDFYEQYF.

The CDR3 is CASSIHQGGNTEAFF. CDR3 DNA sequence: TGTGCCAGCAGTATTCACCAAGGGGGCAACACTGAAGCTTTCTTT. The chain recombines TRBV28 with TRBJ1-1; 7 bases are shared with TRBD1. Germline CDR1 reads MDHEN; CDR2 reads SYDVKM. V was pared by 5 bases and J by 2 bases, with 8 bases of the junction left unmatched. CDR3 length: 15 residues.